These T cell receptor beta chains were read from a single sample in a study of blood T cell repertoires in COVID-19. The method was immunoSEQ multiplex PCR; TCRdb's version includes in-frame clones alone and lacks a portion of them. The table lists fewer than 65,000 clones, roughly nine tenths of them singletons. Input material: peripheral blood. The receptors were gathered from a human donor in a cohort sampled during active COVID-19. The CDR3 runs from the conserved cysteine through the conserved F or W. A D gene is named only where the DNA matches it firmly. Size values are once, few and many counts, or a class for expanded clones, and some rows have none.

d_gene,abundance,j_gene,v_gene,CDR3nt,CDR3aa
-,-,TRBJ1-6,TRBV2,TGTGCCAGCAGTGATTCCGGGGGAGGGGTGGAATCACCCCTCCACTTT,CASSDSGGGVESPLHF
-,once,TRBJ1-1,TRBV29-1,TGCAGCGTTGCGGTGAACACTGAAGCTTTCTTT,CSVAVNTEAFF
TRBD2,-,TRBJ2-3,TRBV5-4,TGTGCCAGCAGCCGGGGACTAGCGGGAACAGATACGCAGTATTTT,CASSRGLAGTDTQYF
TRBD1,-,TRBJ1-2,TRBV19,TGTGCCAGTAATCCGGACAGGCGGGACTATGGCTACACCTTC,CASNPDRRDYGYTF
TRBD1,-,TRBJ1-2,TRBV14,TGTGCCAGCAGCCAAGATCGGGACAGCTGGTACACCTTC,CASSQDRDSWYTF
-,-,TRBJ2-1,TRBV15,TGTGCCACCAGCAGAGATAGAGTTAGGCAGTTCTTC,CATSRDRVRQFF
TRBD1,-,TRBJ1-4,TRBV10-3,TGTGCCAGCAAAGCCGCCGGGACAGGCAATGAAAAACTGTTTTTT,CASKAAGTGNEKLFF
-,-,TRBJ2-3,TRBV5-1,TGCGCCAGCAGCCCTCTGACCCAGGCAGTCACAGATACGCAGTATTTT,CASSPLTQAVTDTQYF
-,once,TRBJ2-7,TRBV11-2,TGTGCCAGCAGCTTCACGGGGTACGAGCAGTACTTC,CASSFTGYEQYF
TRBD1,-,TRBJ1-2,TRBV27,TGTGCCAGCAAGCCACAGGGGCCCTATGGCTACACCTTC,CASKPQGPYGYTF
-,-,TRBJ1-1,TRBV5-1,TGCGCCAGCAGGGGCGACAGGAACACTGAAGCTTTCTTT,CASRGDRNTEAFF
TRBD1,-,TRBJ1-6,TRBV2,TGTGCCAGCAGGGGGGACAGGTATAATTCACCCCTCCACTTT,CASRGDRYNSPLHF
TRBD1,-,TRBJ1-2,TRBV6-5,TGTGCCAGCAGGCCCGCCGGGACAGGAGGCTACACCTTC,CASRPAGTGGYTF
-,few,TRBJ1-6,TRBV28,TGTGCCAGCAGTTATGCCGGGGGGAATTCACCCCTCCACTTT,CASSYAGGNSPLHF
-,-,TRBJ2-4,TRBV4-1,TGCGCCAGCAGCCAAGATTTCTCCGGGGGTTTTCAGTACTTC,CASSQDFSGGFQYF
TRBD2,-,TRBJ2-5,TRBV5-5,TGTGCCAGCAGCTTGGCGGGAGGCCCTCGAGAGACCCAGTACTTC,CASSLAGGPRETQYF
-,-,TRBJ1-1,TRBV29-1,TGCAGCGTTACAAGGGGGGGTGGGACTGAAGCTTTCTTT,CSVTRGGGTEAFF
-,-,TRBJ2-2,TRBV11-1,TGTGCCAGCAGCTTAGAACAGAACACCGGGGAGCTGTTTTTT,CASSLEQNTGELFF
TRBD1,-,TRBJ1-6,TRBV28,TGTGCCAGCAGTTTCCAAGGAGGACAGGGCAGTTCACCCCTCCACTTT,CASSFQGGQGSSPLHF
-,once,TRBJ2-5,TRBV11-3,TGTGCCAGCAGCTTAGGGGGCCAGGAGACCCAGTACTTC,CASSLGGQETQYF
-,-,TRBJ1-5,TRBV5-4,TGTGCCAGCAGCTTGGGGGGGCATCTCAGTCAGCCCCAGCATTTT,CASSLGGHLSQPQHF
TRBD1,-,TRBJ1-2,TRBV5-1,TGCGCCAGCAGCTTGGCCACGGGGACAGGAGTCTATGGCTACACCTTC,CASSLATGTGVYGYTF
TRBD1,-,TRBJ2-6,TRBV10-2,TGCGCCAGCAGGGGTCGGGACAGGGGTTTGGCTGGGGCCAACGTCCTGACTTTC,CASRGRDRGLAGANVLTF
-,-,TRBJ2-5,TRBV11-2,TGTGCCAGCAGTCGACAGGCTCAAGAGACCCAGTACTTC,CASSRQAQETQYF
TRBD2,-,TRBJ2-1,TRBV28,TGTGCCAGCCTAGCGGGAGGGGGGGGTAGGAATGAGCAGTTCTTC,CASLAGGGGRNEQFF
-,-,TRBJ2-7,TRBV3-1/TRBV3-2,TGTGCCAGCAGCCAAGATATAGGCGGCGGCGAGCAGTACTTC,CASSQDIGGGEQYF
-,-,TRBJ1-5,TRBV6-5,TGTGCCAGCAGTTACTCGTTCAGTAGCAATCAGCCCCAGCATTTT,CASSYSFSSNQPQHF
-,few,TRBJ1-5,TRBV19,TGTGCCAGTAGTACGGCCCAGGGGCCGCCCCAGCATTTT,CASSTAQGPPQHF
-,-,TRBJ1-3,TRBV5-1,TGCGCCAGCAGCTTGGAGCCAATCGCAGGAAACACCATATATTTT,CASSLEPIAGNTIYF
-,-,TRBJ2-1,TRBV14,TGTGCCAGCAGCCGAGGAAGGAGGGGCTACAATGAGCAGTTCTTC,CASSRGRRGYNEQFF
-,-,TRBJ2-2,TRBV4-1,TGCGCCAGCAGCCAAGGACAGGGGAGGGCCGGGGAGCTGTTTTTT,CASSQGQGRAGELFF
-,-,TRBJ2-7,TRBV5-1,TGCGCCAGCAGCTTAGACAGGTCGGTGCAGTACTTC,CASSLDRSVQYF
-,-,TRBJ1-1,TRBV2,TGTGCCAGCAGTTCCCTGGGAGGCCGGTACACTGAAGCTTTCTTT,CASSSLGGRYTEAFF
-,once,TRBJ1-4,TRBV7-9,TGTGCCAGCAGCTTCCGGGGGGGAGAAAAACTGTTTTTT,CASSFRGGEKLFF
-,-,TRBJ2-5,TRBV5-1,TGCGCCAGCAGCTTGATTCTGGGAGGAGAGACCCAGTACTTC,CASSLILGGETQYF
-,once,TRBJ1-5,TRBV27,TGTGCCAGCCGTCTTACAGGAGACGGGCAGCCCCAGCATTTT,CASRLTGDGQPQHF
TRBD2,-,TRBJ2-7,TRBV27,TGTGCCAGCAGTTCGCCGGGACTAACATACGAGCAGTACTTC,CASSSPGLTYEQYF
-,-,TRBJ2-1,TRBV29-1,TGCAGCGTTGAGGTAGAGTTGCGGGGATACAATGAGCAGTTCTTC,CSVEVELRGYNEQFF
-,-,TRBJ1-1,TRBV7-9,TGTGCCAGCAGCTTAAGGGGCATGGTAGGGTGGCCCACTGAAGCTTTCTTT,CASSLRGMVGWPTEAFF
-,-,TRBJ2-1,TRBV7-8,TGTGCCAGCAGCTTAGCTGGGAGCTCCTACAATGAGCAGTTCTTC,CASSLAGSSYNEQFF
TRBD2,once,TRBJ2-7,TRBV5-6,TGTGCCAGCAGCTTGCCGAGCGGGGTCCCCACGCAGTACTTC,CASSLPSGVPTQYF
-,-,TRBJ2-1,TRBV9,TGTGCCAGCAGCCCCGGAGGAGGGCATAGGGTCAATGAGCAGTTCTTC,CASSPGGGHRVNEQFF